Following are 27 T cell receptor beta chains from one sample sequenced in a study of human T cells and chemical hapten exposure. TCRdb re-called the RACE reads through MiXCR, storing one row per CDR3 protein. Here the sample spans 350,000 or so distinct CDR3 sequences, under 8% being singletons. Documented time point: patch test 1, 2 weeks after DPC sensitization. Treatment defined: therapeutic diphenylcyclopropenone sensitization with weekly scalp DPC. Sequenced material: whole blood, taken in connection with sensitization to the hapten diphenylcyclopropenone (DPC). The origin of the receptors is a woman between 18 and 30 years old with alopecia areata. Some clones in this sample may be carry-over from other donors' samples.

This clonotype was detected a few times. This chain links TRBV29-1 with TRBJ1-1; D gene uncertain. This CDR3 contains 12 residues. Germline-derived CDR1 and CDR2 are SQVTM and ANQGSEA. The V end was cut by 3 bases, the J end by 3 bases, with 8 bases between. The CDR3 DNA is TGCAGCGTTGAGGAAAGGGACACTGAAGCTTTCTTT. It translates to CSVEERDTEAFF.

This clonotype was detected a few times. The V and J genes are TRBV18 and TRBJ2-4; D is undetermined. Germline V CDR1 and CDR2: KGHSH, LQKENI. Deletions cut 2 bases from V and 5 bases from J, with 13 bases between. CDR3 length: 15 amino acids. CDR3 loop: CASSPRGLAENIQYF. The DNA of the CDR3 is TGTGCCAGCTCACCAAGAGGCCTGGCGGAAAACATTCAGTACTTC.

The chain combines TRBV6-4 with TRBJ1-1, with D uncertain. The CDR3 spans 13 residues. The V and J ends lost 4 bases and 4 bases respectively, with 10 bases between them. CDR1 is MRHNA and CDR2 is SNTAGT in the germline V gene. CDR3 bases: TGTGCCAGCAGTGTGGAGGTCGGCACTGAAGCTTTCTTT. Translated: CASSVEVGTEAFF.

This clonotype was counted a few times. V and J are TRBV5-1 and TRBJ2-3; perhaps D is TRBD1 or TRBD2 (5 bases each). Germline lookup yields CDR1 SGHRS and CDR2 YFSETQ. The V and J ends lost 2 bases and 0 bases respectively, with 16 bases between them. CDR3 size: 17 residues. The CDR3 nucleotides read TGCGCCAGCAGCTTTTATGTTGGGGGTACTAGCACAGATACGCAGTATTTT. This sequence encodes CASSFYVGGTSTDTQYF.

This clonotype was seen only a few times. The J gene is TRBJ2-7, the V gene TRBV12-3 or TRBV12-4; 9 bases align to TRBD1. The CDR3 loop spans 14 amino acids. Germline trimming cut 8 bases from V and 4 bases from J; bases unmatched to any gene: 9. CDR3 amino acids: CASGKQGASYEQYF. The DNA for the CDR3 is TGTGCCAGCGGGAAACAGGGGGCTTCATACGAGCAGTACTTC.

To note about this clonotype: A much larger clone lies a single base off, so this may be a read error. V is TRBV12-3 or TRBV12-4 and J is TRBJ1-6; TRBD1 is a possible D gene (6 bases). V was trimmed by 5 bases and J by 4 bases, leaving 6 bases between them. CDR3 length: 13 amino acids. The CDR3, as DNA: TGTGCCAGCAGTGACAGGTATAATTCACCCCTCCACTTT. It codes for CASSDRYNSPLHF.

This chain links TRBV6-2 or TRBV6-3 with TRBJ1-5; D is perhaps TRBD1 (5 bases). This CDR3 spans 13 amino acids. V lost 6 bases, J lost 10 bases, and 16 bases lay in between. Germline V CDR1 and CDR2: MNHEY, SVGEGT. The CDR3 DNA is TGTGCCAGCAGCGAACAGGATTTGCATCCCCAGCATTTT. Translation: CASSEQDLHPQHF.

This clonotype was detected only a few times. The CDR3 is CASSPTPGANEKLFF. The DNA of the CDR3 is TGTGCCAGCAGTCCAACCCCGGGGGCTAATGAAAAACTGTTTTTT. The chain couples TRBV2 to TRBJ1-4, with D possibly TRBD1 on 5 matching bases. CDR1 and CDR2 (germline): SNHLY, FYNNEI. V was cut by 5 bases and J by 3 bases, with 13 bases left in between. CDR3 length equals 15 residues.

The chain couples TRBV29-1 to TRBJ1-2, with D unresolved. Germline V gene data show CDR1 as SQVTM and CDR2 as ANQGSEA. This CDR3 is 15 amino acids long. V lost 5 bases and J 0 bases, leaving 16 bases between the germline ends. CDR3 sequence (DNA): TGCAGCGTTAAATCACAGAGCCTGTCTAACTATGGCTACACCTTC. It translates to CSVKSQSLSNYGYTF.

This clonotype appeared a few times. This sequence may be a read error, since a much larger clone differs from it by one base. The genes are TRBV7-9 and TRBJ2-7; D may correspond to TRBD1 or TRBD2 (6 bases each). The CDR3 has 12 amino acids. V was cut by 0 bases and J by 10 bases, with 10 bases left in between. Germline-derived CDR1 and CDR2 are SEHNR and FQNEAQ (reference sequence). The CDR3 sequence is CASSLAEGDQYF. CDR3 bases: TGTGCCAGCAGCTTAGCGGAGGGGGACCAGTACTTC.

The chain employs TRBV12-5 and TRBJ2-1; 10 bases match TRBD1. The CDR3 is 16 residues long. V lost 0 bases to trimming and J lost 5 bases; unmatched junction nucleotides: 4. The germline V gene has CDR1 LGHNT and CDR2 FRNRAP. CDR3: CASGLVDRGSHNEQFF. The CDR3 nucleotides are TGTGCTAGTGGTTTGGTGGACAGGGGGTCCCACAATGAGCAGTTCTTC.

V is TRBV29-1 and J is TRBJ1-1; D is possibly TRBD1 (6 bases). The length of the CDR3 is 13 residues. V shed 4 bases and J shed 4 bases, with 13 bases lying between them. Germline V gene sequence: CDR1 SQVTM, CDR2 ANQGSEA. CDR3 coding DNA: TGCAGCGTTGTGGGCATAGGGGGCACTGAAGCTTTCTTT. Its protein product is CSVVGIGGTEAFF.

This CDR3 is CASSLLSAATEAFF. CDR3 coding DNA: TGTGCCAGCAGCCTACTCTCGGCCGCCACTGAAGCTTTCTTT. The chain has TRBV5-6 and TRBJ1-1, with D uncertain. With 4 bases removed from V and 4 bases from J, the gap between germline ends came to 14 bases. CDR1 is SGHDT and CDR2 is YYEEEE in the germline V gene. The CDR3 runs 14 residues. Based on the CDR3 plus reference TRBV5-6 and TRBJ1-1, the full variable domain is DAGVTQSPTHLIKTRGQQVTLRCSPKSGHDTVSWYQQALGQGPQFIFQYYEEEERQRGNFPDRFSGHQFPNYSSELNVNALLLGDSALYLCASSLLSAATEAFFGQGTRLTVV.

This sequence joins TRBV2 and TRBJ1-1; 7 bases match TRBD1. V shed 5 bases, J shed 2 bases, and the junction held 8 bases outside the gene matches. The length of the CDR3 is 15 residues. Looked up from germline, CDR1 is SNHLY and CDR2 is FYNNEI. The CDR3 region is CASSQDRQTNTEAFF. CDR3 nucleotide sequence: TGTGCCAGCAGTCAGGACAGGCAAACCAACACTGAAGCTTTCTTT.

The chain uses TRBV5-5 and TRBJ2-5; 7 nucleotides match TRBD2. Trimming took 1 base from V and 2 from J; bases not matched to a gene: 8. From germline, CDR1 is SGHKS and CDR2 YYEKEE (reference sequence). The CDR3 runs 16 residues. CDR3 region: CASSLLQPGGQETQYF. The CDR3 DNA reads as TGTGCCAGCAGCTTGCTGCAGCCGGGGGGACAAGAGACCCAGTACTTC.

This clonotype was counted ten times or more. The rearrangement links TRBV5-1 to TRBJ2-5, with TRBD1 matching 11 bases. The length of the CDR3 is 15 residues. Germline assignment: CDR1 SGHRS and CDR2 YFSETQ. J gave up 10 bases and V 3 bases, and 11 bases lay outside the gene matches. CDR3 amino acids: CASSSDRGPPRDQYF. CDR3 nucleotides: TGCGCCAGCAGCTCGGACAGGGGGCCGCCCCGGGACCAGTACTTC.

The chain links TRBV27 to TRBJ2-1; 10 nucleotides align to TRBD1. Germline V gives CDR1 MNHEY, CDR2 SMNVEV (reference sequence). Trimming cost V 2 bases and J 7 bases; bases outside gene matches: 2. This CDR3 region has 14 residues. The CDR3 loop is CASSLKGQGNEQFF. The CDR3 nucleotides read TGTGCCAGCAGTTTAAAGGGACAGGGGAATGAGCAGTTCTTC.

This chain links TRBV20-1 with TRBJ2-7; D is perhaps TRBD1 (5 bases). The CDR3 runs to 12 residues. Trimming removed 3 bases from V and 3 bases from J, with 9 bases in between. Germline V gene data show CDR1 as DFQATT and CDR2 as SNEGSKA (reference sequence). CDR3 in amino acids: CSASPGNYEQYF. In DNA form, the CDR3 reads TGCAGTGCTAGCCCAGGGAACTACGAGCAGTACTTC.

The chain couples TRBV11-2 to TRBJ1-3; D is ambiguous. Trimming cost V 3 bases and J 0 bases, with 6 bases left between them. Germline V CDR1 and CDR2: SGHAT, FQNNGV. The CDR3 loop spans 14 amino acids. CDR3 coding DNA: TGTGCCAGCAGCTTCACAGACTCTGGAAACACCATATATTTT. This encodes CASSFTDSGNTIYF.

V and J are TRBV20-1 and TRBJ2-1; TRBD2 aligns across 14 bases. V lost 3 bases to trimming and J lost 9 bases; unmatched junction nucleotides: 7. The length of the CDR3 is 15 residues. CDR1 and CDR2 from the germline V gene are DFQATT and SNEGSKA (reference sequence). The CDR3 region has the DNA TGCAGTGCTAGGACCGGGACTAGCGGGGGCGGTGAGCAGTTCTTC. Encoded protein: CSARTGTSGGGEQFF.

The table lists this clonotype with a few counts. The chain employs TRBV4-3 and TRBJ1-5, with D uncertain. This CDR3 has 13 residues. V lost 2 bases, J lost 7 bases, and 9 bases lay in between. Looked up from germline, CDR1 is LGHNA and CDR2 is YSLEER. CDR3 coding DNA: TGCGCCAGCAGCCAATTAGGCGGACAGCCCCAGCATTTT. Its protein is CASSQLGGQPQHF.

This clonotype was recorded at least ten times. V is TRBV29-1 and J is TRBJ1-1; TRBD1 might be the D (6 bases). The V end lost 7 bases, the J end lost 3 bases, and 18 bases lay between the germline ends. The germline V gene has CDR1 SQVTM and CDR2 ANQGSEA. The CDR3 is 14 residues long. CDR3 nucleotides: TGCAGCGCCAGAGGAGGGGCAGGGGACACTGAAGCTTTCTTT. Its translation is CSARGGAGDTEAFF.

This clonotype has ten or more counts. V usage is TRBV28 and J usage is TRBJ2-3; 9 bases are a match to TRBD1. The CDR3 runs to 20 residues. Germline V gene sequence: CDR1 MDHEN, CDR2 SYDVKM. V lost 11 bases, J lost 0 bases, and 24 bases stayed unmatched. The CDR3 reads CASTHRSSITGGISTDTQYF. CDR3 nucleotides: TGTGCCTCAACCCATAGATCCTCAATCACAGGGGGCATAAGCACAGATACGCAGTATTTT. The variable domain in full, with the rest retrieved from reference TRBV28 and TRBJ2-3, is DVKVTQSSRYLVKRTGEKVFLECVQDMDHENMFWYRQDPGLGLRLIYFSYDVKMKEKGDIPEGYSVSREKKERFSLILESASTNQTSMYLCASTHRSSITGGISTDTQYFGPGTRLTVL.

This rearrangement joins TRBV5-6 to TRBJ2-5; D possibly uses TRBD1 or TRBD2 (6 bases each). The CDR3 loop spans 13 amino acids. Germline V lookup: CDR1 SGHDT, CDR2 YYEEEE. Trimming left V 4 bases short and J 5 bases short, with 12 bases between. The CDR3 coding sequence is TGTGCCAGCAGCCTCACAGGGACTGAGACCCAGTACTTC. Its protein product is CASSLTGTETQYF.

This clonotype turned up a few times. The V gene is TRBV12-3 or TRBV12-4, the J gene TRBJ2-7, with 9 bases identical to TRBD1. This CDR3 comprises 15 residues. Trimming at V came to 2 bases and at J to 2 bases, leaving 4 bases not matched to a gene. This CDR3 is CASSLRDRAPYEQYF. The CDR3 region has the DNA TGTGCCAGCAGTTTAAGGGACAGGGCGCCCTACGAGCAGTACTTC.

This clonotype was detected a few times. This chain joins TRBV12-2 and TRBJ1-5. TRBV12-2 is an annotated pseudogene. The CDR3 has 14 amino acids. Here the CDR3 reads CASRSTPSNQPQHF. CDR3 nucleotide sequence: TGTGCAAGTCGCTCGACACCTAGCAATCAGCCCCAGCATTTT.

The chain carries TRBV7-3 and TRBJ2-3; D is uncertain. Per the germline V gene, CDR1 is SGHTA and CDR2 is FQGTGA. The CDR3 has 14 residues. Trimming removed 1 base at V and 4 bases at J, with 9 bases between. CDR3 region: CASSLSGLADTQYF. The CDR3 DNA is TGTGCCAGCAGCTTAAGTGGCCTGGCAGATACGCAGTATTTT.